This TCR beta chain was recorded in a study of cytomegalovirus exposure and HLA in healthy donors. J was trimmed by 3 bases and V by 5 bases; bases with no gene match: 14. The CDR3 loop spans 17 amino acids. The V gene's germline CDR1 is MGHDK and CDR2 SYGVNS. On this clone itself: Its antigen remains unknown.

Study-wide points: Presence/absence analyses assumed roughly uniform sequencing depth across donors. Later work associated roughly 17,000 TCR beta sequences with HLA alleles at 0.05 false discovery rate. In vitro assays verified that three CMV-associated chains recognized CMV antigens specifically.

The PCR employed 60 Vbeta primers together with 13 Jbeta primers. Using immunoSEQ multiplex PCR, the repertoire was profiled, and TCRdb retains in-frame clones only, with some absent. The table includes about 100,000 clones, about 76% detected once. The chain employs TRBV25-1 and TRBJ2-7, with TRBD1 identical over 9 bases. Sequences were obtained from PBMCs. This receptor was obtained from a man in his forties in good health and CMV-seropositive. The CDR3 sequence: CASSLLNRDRAHYEQYF. CDR3 in DNA: TGTGCCAGCAGTCTCTTAAACCGGGACAGGGCACACTACGAGCAGTACTTC.